These T cell receptor beta chains were read from a single sample in a study of T cell repertoires in cytomegalovirus infection. A single record per CDR3 protein comes from TCRdb applying MiXCR to the reads. The repertoire holds about 570,000 distinct CDR3 sequences, about 40% seen once, with 48% in the top ten. These receptors lack a known antigen. The source material was cultured PBMCs, sampled from culture after CMV antigen stimulation. These receptors were collected from a human donor in good health (CMV status not recorded). Some clones in this sample may be carry-over from other donors' samples. The CDR3 runs from the conserved cysteine through the conserved F or W. D genes are given only for firm matches.

D	J	V	CDR3
TRBD2	TRBJ2-1	TRBV20-1	CSAPGLDYNEQFF
TRBD2	TRBJ2-1	TRBV7-6	CASSSLAAYNEQFF
NA	TRBJ2-3	TRBV7-2	CASSLEGGRYTQYF
TRBD1	TRBJ1-1	TRBV20-1	CSARERGRGPNTEAFF
NA	TRBJ1-5	TRBV11-2	CASSLDGGSNQPQHF
NA	TRBJ1-3	TRBV12-3/TRBV12-4	CASSPLPGSGNTIYF
NA	TRBJ2-2	TRBV28	CASSPAPGELFF
NA	TRBJ2-5	TRBV6-1	CASSSPGHRTAEETQYF
NA	TRBJ1-3	TRBV12-3/TRBV12-4	CASSFLGLGNTIYF
TRBD1	TRBJ2-1	TRBV2	CATEPGQGANEQFF
TRBD1	TRBJ1-5	TRBV6-1	CASSRGQIQHF
NA	TRBJ1-6	TRBV7-8	CASSSEDRGSSPLHF
NA	TRBJ1-5	TRBV7-2	CASSLGPDNQPQHF
NA	TRBJ1-6	TRBV11-3	CATLAGTPSYNSPLHF
NA	TRBJ2-3	TRBV7-2	CASSAPGLVASDTQYF
NA	TRBJ2-7	TRBV7-2	CASSTGLSFTYEQYF
TRBD1	TRBJ1-2	TRBV19	CASSFRDSSYTF
NA	TRBJ1-5	TRBV19	CASIGSHGSNQPQHF
NA	TRBJ2-1	TRBV7-2	CASPPEAGTFLSSYNEQFF
NA	TRBJ2-1	TRBV7-8	CASSLARLGGEQFF
NA	TRBJ1-3	TRBV12-3/TRBV12-4	CASKEASGNTIYF
TRBD2	TRBJ2-1	TRBV12-5	CASGFLTSGLNEQFF
TRBD2	TRBJ2-3	TRBV2	CASKGTSGGPSTDTQYF
NA	TRBJ2-1	TRBV29-1	CSVEVGGRSAYNEQFF
NA	TRBJ2-2	TRBV19	CASRRGTANTGELFF
NA	TRBJ2-7	TRBV6-1	CASSIQGTSYEQYF
NA	TRBJ2-5	TRBV20-1	CSASRGTPSTQYF
TRBD1	TRBJ1-4	TRBV2	CASTGQQNEKLFF
NA	TRBJ2-3	TRBV12-3/TRBV12-4	CASTLASTDTQYF
NA	TRBJ2-1	TRBV29-1	CSGERLSSYNEQFF
NA	TRBJ1-1	TRBV12-3/TRBV12-4	CASRATEYEAFF
TRBD2	TRBJ2-1	TRBV7-4	CASSGRSGTSGRGGLTDEQFF
NA	TRBJ1-1	TRBV4-3	CASSIRQFRAPDTEAFF
NA	TRBJ2-4	TRBV6-1	CASSPGTEKNIQYF
NA	TRBJ1-4	TRBV4-2	CASSQQGATNEKLFF
NA	TRBJ2-4	TRBV7-2	CASSLSAQNIQYF
NA	TRBJ1-1	TRBV7-2	CASSLDGWGGTEAFF
NA	TRBJ2-3	TRBV7-9	CASSSTRKSTDTQYF
NA	TRBJ1-6	TRBV27	CASSFYGNSPLHF
NA	TRBJ2-7	TRBV5-1	CASGKQSSYEQYF
NA	TRBJ2-3	TRBV12-3/TRBV12-4	CASTPGRAADTQYF
NA	TRBJ1-1	TRBV7-8	CAISEAGGGMNTEAFF
TRBD2	TRBJ2-2	TRBV7-6	CASSLFAGGTGELFF
TRBD1	TRBJ1-5	TRBV6-2/TRBV6-3	CASSWTGNGPQHF
TRBD2	TRBJ2-3	TRBV7-9	CASRDSGGAGDTQYF
TRBD1	TRBJ2-7	TRBV19	CASSTGGQGSYEQYF